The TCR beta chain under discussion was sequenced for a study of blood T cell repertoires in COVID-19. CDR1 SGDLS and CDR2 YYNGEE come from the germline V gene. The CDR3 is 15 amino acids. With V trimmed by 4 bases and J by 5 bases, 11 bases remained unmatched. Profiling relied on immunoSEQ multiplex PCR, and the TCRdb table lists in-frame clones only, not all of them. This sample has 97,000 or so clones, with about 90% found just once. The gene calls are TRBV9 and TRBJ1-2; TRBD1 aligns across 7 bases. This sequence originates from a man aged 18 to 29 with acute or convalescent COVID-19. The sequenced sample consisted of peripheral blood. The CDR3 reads CASSSRETGLYGYTF. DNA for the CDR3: TGTGCCAGCAGCTCCCGCGAGACAGGGTTATATGGCTACACCTTC.